This is a list of T cell receptor beta chains from one sample in a study of cytomegalovirus exposure and HLA in healthy donors. Produced via immunoSEQ multiplex PCR; TCRdb's table is partial and in-frame only. The data contain 150,000 to 200,000 clones, roughly 80% of them singletons. The sample taken for sequencing was PBMCs. The receptors were sampled from a boy between 10 and 17 years old in good health and CMV-seronegative. Both conserved end residues are part of each CDR3. A D gene is named only where the DNA matches it firmly. Size tells how often a clone was seen (once, few, many) or the class of an expanded clone, and some rows leave it out.

d_call j_call v_call clone_size cdr3_aa cdr3_nt
- TRBJ1-1 TRBV12-5 - CASGLDGGAVAFF TGTGCTAGTGGTTTGGATGGAGGAGCGGTGGCTTTCTTT
- TRBJ2-1 TRBV5-1 - CASSQTGEQFF TGCGCCAGCAGCCAGACAGGTGAGCAGTTCTTC
TRBD1 TRBJ2-7 TRBV9 - CASRRQGIGEQYF TGTGCCAGCAGAAGACAGGGAATCGGCGAGCAGTACTTC
- TRBJ1-1 TRBV6-5 once CASSYNGGNTEAFF TGTGCCAGCAGTTATAATGGAGGGAACACTGAAGCTTTCTTT
- TRBJ2-7 TRBV4-1 - CASSGGITDEQYF TGCGCCAGCAGCGGAGGGATAACAGACGAGCAGTACTTC
TRBD1 TRBJ2-1 TRBV6-4 - CASSDGTGSYNEQFF TGTGCCAGCAGTGACGGGACAGGGTCCTACAATGAGCAGTTCTTC
- TRBJ1-1 TRBV28 few CASSSHTWGNTEAFF TGTGCCAGCAGTTCTCACACTTGGGGCAACACTGAAGCTTTCTTT
- TRBJ1-5 TRBV19 once CASSLTRAGAGQPQHF TGTGCCAGTAGTTTGACCAGGGCGGGGGCAGGGCAGCCCCAGCATTTT
- TRBJ2-5 TRBV7-6 - CASSPQWGRDLGETQYF TGTGCCAGCAGCCCCCAGTGGGGCCGGGACTTGGGAGAGACCCAGTACTTC
- TRBJ1-1 TRBV2 - CASSARPGGQGNKAFF TGTGCCAGCAGTGCCCGGCCGGGGGGGCAGGGAAATAAAGCTTTCTTT
TRBD2 TRBJ2-3 TRBV7-9 - CASSLSISGVPDTQYF TGTGCCAGCAGCTTAAGCATCAGCGGGGTCCCAGATACGCAGTATTTT
- TRBJ2-7 TRBV11-2 - CASSLGTGSYEQYF TGTGCCAGCAGCTTAGGAACAGGAAGCTACGAGCAGTACTTC
- TRBJ1-1 TRBV9 - CASSVDGNTEAFF TGTGCCAGCAGCGTAGACGGGAACACTGAAGCTTTCTTT
- TRBJ2-3 TRBV7-2 - CASSPGTSTDTQYF TGTGCCAGCAGCCCGGGGACTAGCACAGATACGCAGTATTTT
TRBD1 TRBJ1-2 TRBV6-5 once CASSYTGEYYGYTF TGTGCCAGCAGTTACACAGGGGAATACTATGGCTACACCTTC
TRBD2 TRBJ2-1 TRBV7-3 - CASSPRDGGSSYNEQFF TGTGCCAGCAGCCCCCGGGACGGCGGGAGCTCCTACAATGAGCAGTTCTTC
TRBD1 TRBJ1-2 TRBV29-1 - CSVKSTGLDYGYTF TGCAGCGTTAAATCGACAGGGTTGGACTATGGCTACACCTTC
- TRBJ1-1 TRBV18 - CASSPNSGGTEAFF TGTGCCAGCTCACCAAACTCCGGTGGCACTGAAGCTTTCTTT
- TRBJ2-3 TRBV18 - CASSPGGRYTDTQYF TGTGCCAGCTCACCCGGGGGACGGTACACAGATACGCAGTATTTT
- TRBJ1-1 TRBV5-8 - CASSLAGLGSEAFF TGTGCCAGCAGCTTGGCGGGCCTGGGGAGCGAAGCTTTCTTT
TRBD1 TRBJ1-2 TRBV10-3 - CAIRPTPRDSYGYTF TGTGCCATCAGGCCCACTCCCCGGGACAGTTATGGCTACACCTTC
- TRBJ1-1 TRBV2 few CASSLERGQTEAFF TGTGCCAGCAGCCTAGAGCGGGGGCAGACTGAAGCTTTCTTT
- TRBJ1-1 TRBV6-6 once CASSYGLLNTEAFF TGTGCCAGCAGTTACGGGCTTTTGAACACTGAAGCTTTCTTT
- TRBJ2-3 TRBV21-1 - CASSKVVGRYTDTQYF TGTGCCAGCAGCAAAGTAGTAGGGAGATACACAGATACGCAGTATTTT
- TRBJ2-7 TRBV7-9 - CASSLAMSSGAPYEQYF TGTGCCAGCAGCTTAGCGATGTCCTCTGGGGCCCCCTACGAGCAGTACTTC
- TRBJ2-6 TRBV30 - CAWSPGARVLTF TGTGCCTGGAGTCCCGGTGCGAGGGTCCTGACTTTC
TRBD2 TRBJ2-7 TRBV7-2 - CASSRSGTSGLYEQYF TGTGCCAGCAGCCGTTCCGGGACTAGCGGTCTATACGAGCAGTACTTC
TRBD2 TRBJ2-5 TRBV7-9 - CSSNRGGGETQYF TGTTCCAGCAACCGGGGGGGAGGGGAGACCCAGTACTTC
- TRBJ1-5 TRBV7-2 - CASSLYYQPQHF TGTGCCAGCAGCTTATATTATCAGCCCCAGCATTTT
- TRBJ2-2 TRBV7-2 - CASSPIGTSKNTGELFF TGTGCCAGCAGCCCAATAGGGACAAGTAAAAACACCGGGGAGCTGTTTTTT
TRBD1 TRBJ2-7 TRBV7-6 - CASSMTSGGSYEQYF TGTGCCAGCAGCATGACATCAGGGGGCTCCTACGAGCAGTACTTC
TRBD1 TRBJ1-1 TRBV7-2 - CASSPGGYVLNTEAFF TGTGCCAGCAGCCCAGGGGGCTATGTTCTGAACACTGAAGCTTTCTTT
- TRBJ2-5 TRBV4-2 once CASSQESGSGAETQYF TGTGCCAGCAGCCAAGAGTCTGGGTCAGGGGCAGAGACCCAGTACTTC
TRBD1 TRBJ1-2 TRBV5-1 - CASSLGGQGASGGYTF TGCGCCAGCAGCTTGGGAGGACAGGGGGCTTCCGGGGGCTACACCTTC
- TRBJ2-2 TRBV6-1 few CASSEVLPPNSRELFF TGTGCCAGCAGTGAAGTTCTACCCCCAAATAGCAGGGAGCTGTTTTTT
TRBD1 TRBJ1-3 TRBV7-2 few CASSRRQGGNTIYF TGTGCCAGCAGCCGTCGACAGGGGGGCAACACCATATATTTT
- TRBJ2-1 TRBV29-1 - CSVESGQIYNEQFF TGCAGCGTTGAATCTGGACAGATATACAATGAGCAGTTCTTC
- TRBJ2-1 TRBV7-2 - CASSLAPRPNEQFF TGTGCCAGCAGCTTAGCGCCTAGGCCCAATGAGCAGTTCTTC
TRBD2 TRBJ2-5 TRBV2 - CARAGGSRETQYF TGTGCCAGAGCGGGAGGGTCGAGAGAGACCCAGTACTTC
- TRBJ1-1 TRBV14 - CASSQQGRNTEAFF TGTGCCAGCAGCCAACAGGGGAGGAACACTGAAGCTTTCTTT
- TRBJ2-7 TRBV14 - CASSPLRSYEQYF TGTGCCAGCAGCCCTCTTCGGTCCTACGAGCAGTACTTC
- TRBJ2-7 TRBV19 - CASSIGLGDSGEQYF TGTGCCAGTAGTATAGGGCTAGGAGATTCCGGCGAGCAGTACTTC
- TRBJ2-6 TRBV28 - CASKQGGAGANVLTF TGTGCCAGCAAGCAGGGGGGCGCTGGGGCCAACGTCCTGACTTTC
- TRBJ2-3 TRBV7-3 - CASSLIAGYTDTQYF TGTGCCAGCAGCTTAATCGCAGGTTACACAGATACGCAGTATTTT
- TRBJ2-2 TRBV30 few CAWSHTAGVTGELFF TGTGCCTGGAGTCACACGGCAGGGGTTACCGGGGAGCTGTTTTTT
TRBD1 TRBJ1-1 TRBV25-1 - CASSQTGTGKTEAFF TGTGCCAGCAGTCAAACCGGGACAGGGAAGACTGAAGCTTTCTTT
TRBD1 TRBJ1-5 TRBV15 - CATSRGFGTGGPQHF TGTGCCACCAGCAGAGGTTTTGGGACAGGGGGTCCCCAGCATTTT